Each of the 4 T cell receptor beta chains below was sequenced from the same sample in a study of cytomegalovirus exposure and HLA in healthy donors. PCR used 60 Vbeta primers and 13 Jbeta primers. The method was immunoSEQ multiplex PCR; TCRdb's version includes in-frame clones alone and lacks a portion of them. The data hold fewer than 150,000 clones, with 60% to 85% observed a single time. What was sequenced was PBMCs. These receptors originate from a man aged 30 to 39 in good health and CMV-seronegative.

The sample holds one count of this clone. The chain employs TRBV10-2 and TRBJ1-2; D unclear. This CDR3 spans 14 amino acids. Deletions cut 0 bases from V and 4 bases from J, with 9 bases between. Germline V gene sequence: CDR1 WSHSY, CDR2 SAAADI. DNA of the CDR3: TGCGCCAGCAGTGAGTCGACTCGAAGCTATGGCTACACCTTC. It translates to CASSESTRSYGYTF.

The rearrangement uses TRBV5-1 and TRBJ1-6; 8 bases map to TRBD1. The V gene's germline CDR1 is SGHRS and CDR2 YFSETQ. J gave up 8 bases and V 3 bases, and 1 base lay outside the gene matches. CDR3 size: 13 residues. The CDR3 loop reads CASSSTGDSPLHF. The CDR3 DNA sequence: TGCGCCAGCAGCTCGACAGGGGATTCACCCCTCCACTTT.

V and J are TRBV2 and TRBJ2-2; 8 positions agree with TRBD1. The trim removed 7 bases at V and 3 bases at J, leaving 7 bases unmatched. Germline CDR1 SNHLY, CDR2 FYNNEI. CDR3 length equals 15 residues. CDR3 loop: CASKGQGPDTGELFF. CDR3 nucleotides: TGTGCCAGCAAAGGACAGGGTCCTGACACCGGGGAGCTGTTTTTT.

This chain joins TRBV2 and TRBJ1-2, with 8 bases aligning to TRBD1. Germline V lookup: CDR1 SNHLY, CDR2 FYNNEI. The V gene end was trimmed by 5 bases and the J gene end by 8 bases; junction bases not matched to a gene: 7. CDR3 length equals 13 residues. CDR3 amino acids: CASSIGQGGGYTF. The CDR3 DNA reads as TGTGCCAGCAGTATAGGACAGGGTGGAGGCTACACCTTC.